One sample yielded the 27 T cell receptor beta chains listed below, sequenced in a study of blood T cells in healthy people across ages. Sample-barcoded 5' priming and a J-beta primer mix drove a second PCR of about 7 to 11 cycles. MiXCR, applied by TCRdb to the 5' RACE reads, yields one record per CDR3 protein. The sample lists about 900,000 distinct CDR3 sequences, under 80% occurring once. Sequenced: blood. The receptors were gathered from a man aged 30 to 39 in good health.

The V and J genes are TRBV4-2 and TRBJ2-3, with D uncertain. The CDR3 extends over 16 amino acids. Trimming shortened V by 0 bases and J by 4 bases, and 14 bases separated the two germline ends. The germline V gene has CDR1 LGHNA and CDR2 YNFKEQ. Here the CDR3 DNA reads TGTGCCAGCAGCCAAGACGGAGATAGGGCTGCAGATACGCAGTATTTT. Translated, it gives CASSQDGDRAADTQYF.

The rearrangement uses TRBV5-1 and TRBJ2-5, with D possibly TRBD2 on 7 matching bases. Trimming stripped 4 bases from V and 11 bases from J, with 30 bases between. The germline CDR1 and CDR2 sequences are SGHRS and YFSETQ. This CDR3 has 17 residues. The CDR3: CASSPEMGGRRSNEQYF. The CDR3 DNA sequence: TGCGCCAGCAGCCCAGAAATGGGGGGGCGGCGATCCAATGAGCAGTACTTC.

This rearrangement joins TRBV29-1 to TRBJ2-3; TRBD1 matches 7 bases. Losses at the gene ends were 0 bases for V and 7 bases for J; bases not matched to a gene: 4. The CDR3 has 13 residues. Germline V CDR1 and CDR2: SQVTM, ANQGSEA. Written as DNA, the CDR3 is TGCAGCGTTGAAGACAGGGGGATAAATACGCAGTATTTT. Translation: CSVEDRGINTQYF.

This clonotype was observed a single time. J is TRBJ2-3 and V is TRBV7-2; tentatively, D is TRBD1 (6 bases). The CDR3 runs to 15 residues. The V and J ends lost 1 base and 3 bases respectively, with 11 bases between them. From germline, CDR1 is SGHTA and CDR2 FQGNSA. CDR3 in amino acids: CASSLGVGTTDTQYF. The CDR3 region has the DNA TGTGCCAGCAGCTTAGGGGTAGGGACAACAGATACGCAGTATTTT.

V and J are TRBV9 and TRBJ2-1; 9 nucleotides match TRBD1. Germline V gene data show CDR1 as SGDLS and CDR2 as YYNGEE. The CDR3 is 15 amino acids. Unmatched junction bases numbered 3, after V lost 2 bases and J lost 3 bases. CDR3 residues: CASSVGTGNYNEQFF. Here the CDR3 DNA reads TGTGCCAGCAGCGTCGGGACAGGGAACTACAATGAGCAGTTCTTC.

The V and J genes are TRBV7-8 and TRBJ2-1; 11 bases align to TRBD1. The trim removed 3 bases at V and 9 bases at J, leaving 10 bases unmatched. The germline CDR1 and CDR2 sequences are SGHVS and FQNEAQ. This CDR3 comprises 16 residues. Here the CDR3 DNA reads TGTGCCAGCAGCTTCGGTGGCGGACAGGGGGCTTCTGAGCAGTTCTTC. It is translated as CASSFGGGQGASEQFF.

Ten or more counts support this clonotype. The J gene is TRBJ2-5, the V gene TRBV6-2 or TRBV6-3, with D unclear. The CDR3 length is 13 residues. Germline assignment: CDR1 MNHEY and CDR2 SVGEGT. Trimming removed 6 bases at V and 11 bases at J, with 19 bases between. DNA of the CDR3: TGTGCCAGCAGGGAATCAACCCGGAGAGAGCAGTACTTC. This gives the protein CASRESTRREQYF.

V gene TRBV3-1 combines with J gene TRBJ2-3; TRBD2 agrees at 8 bases. Germline loops: CDR1 LGHDT, CDR2 YNNKEL (reference sequence). The J segment lost 0 bases and the V segment lost 1 base, leaving 6 bases of the junction unmatched. The CDR3 extends over 17 amino acids. The CDR3 coding sequence is TGTGCCAGCAGCCAAGGGATAGCGGGGTTAAGCACAGATACGCAGTATTTT. Translating gives CASSQGIAGLSTDTQYF.

This clonotype appeared a few times. The chain uses TRBV12-3 or TRBV12-4 and TRBJ2-5, with a possible D match to TRBD2 (5 bases). Trimming left V 4 bases short and J 1 base short, with 7 bases between. The CDR3 length is 13 residues. The CDR3 DNA reads as TGTGCCAGCAGTTCCCTAGCCCAAGAGACCCAGTACTTC. Translating it yields CASSSLAQETQYF.

The chain combines TRBV7-6 with TRBJ2-4; 8 nucleotides agree with TRBD1. This CDR3 contains 18 residues. V was clipped by 3 bases and J by 3 bases; unmatched bases: 13. The V gene's germline CDR1 is SGHVS and CDR2 FNYEAQ. The CDR3 sequence is CASSFGRAGGEGKNIQYF. The CDR3 nucleotides are TGTGCCAGCAGCTTCGGGCGCGCAGGGGGCGAGGGCAAAAACATTCAGTACTTC.

The chain links TRBV4-1 to TRBJ2-6; D may be TRBD2 (5 bases). The V gene lost 4 bases and the J gene lost 0 bases, with 13 bases spanning the gap. The CDR3 is 17 amino acids. Germline V CDR1 and CDR2: MGHRA, YSYEKL. The CDR3 sequence is CASSLDGGLSGANVLTF. The CDR3 bases are TGCGCCAGCAGCCTAGACGGCGGGCTCTCTGGGGCCAACGTCCTGACTTTC.

This clonotype was detected only once. The chain recombines TRBV14 with TRBJ1-1, with D possibly matching TRBD1 (5 bases). CDR3 size: 13 residues. V was trimmed by 2 bases and J by 5 bases, leaving 9 bases between them. Germline CDR1 SGHDN, CDR2 FVKESK. In DNA, the CDR3 is TGTGCCAGCAGCCAATGGGGGATTACTGAAGCTTTCTTT. This codes for CASSQWGITEAFF.

This rearrangement joins TRBV20-1 to TRBJ2-5; D may be TRBD1 or TRBD2 (5 bases each). The DNA end is a closer match to TRBJ2-7, so the J assignment may be wrong. The CDR3 contains 20 residues. The germline CDR1 and CDR2 sequences are DFQATT and SNEGSKA (reference sequence). The CDR3 DNA is TGCAGTGCTAGAGATCGGAGGACCGGATCTGTCCCAGACAGTGGGGACGAGCAGTACTTC. Protein: CSARDRRTGSVPDSGDEQYF.

This chain joins TRBV20-1 and TRBJ2-4; the D gene is possibly TRBD1 (6 bases). Trimming removed 6 bases at V and 0 bases at J, with 21 bases between. This CDR3 region has 17 residues. Germline CDR1 and CDR2: DFQATT and SNEGSKA (reference sequence). CDR3 amino acids: CSADLQGNPLAKNIQYF. The CDR3 bases are TGCAGTGCGGACCTCCAGGGGAATCCGCTAGCCAAAAACATTCAGTACTTC.

The sample holds one count of this clonotype. The V gene is TRBV12-3 or TRBV12-4, the J gene TRBJ1-5, with TRBD1 as a possible D gene (5 bases). V was trimmed by 8 bases and J by 4 bases, leaving 18 bases between them. The CDR3 has 15 amino acids. The CDR3 DNA reads TGTGCCAGCCGCCTCGGGGGAGGCAATAATCAGCCCCAGCATTTT. Protein sequence: CASRLGGGNNQPQHF.

CDR3 sequence: CASSPTGQGVETQYF. In nucleotides, the CDR3 is TGTGCCAGCTCACCAACGGGACAGGGTGTGGAGACCCAGTACTTC. The chain uses TRBV18 and TRBJ2-5, with 9 bases lining up with TRBD1. The V and J ends lost 2 bases and 5 bases, in that order; junction bases with no gene match: 6. The germline gives CDR1 KGHSH, CDR2 LQKENI. There are 15 residues in the CDR3. Full variable domain (rest looked up from reference TRBV18 and TRBJ2-5): NAGVMQNPRHLVRRRGQEARLRCSPMKGHSHVYWYRQLPEEGLKFMVYLQKENIIDESGMPKERFSAEFPKEGPSILRIQQVVRGDSAAYFCASSPTGQGVETQYFGPGTRLLVL.

The chain employs TRBV13 and TRBJ2-7; 8 bases fit TRBD2. The CDR3 runs 15 residues. Germline values: CDR1 PRHDT, CDR2 FYEKMQ (reference sequence). V was pared by 3 bases and J by 0 bases, with 4 bases of the junction left unmatched. The CDR3 loop reads CASSFGGGSSYEQYF. Here the CDR3 DNA reads TGTGCCAGCAGCTTCGGGGGGGGCTCCTCCTACGAGCAGTACTTC.

This clonotype was seen once. The chain carries TRBV5-5 and TRBJ2-3; 7 bases are a match to TRBD1. The CDR3 sequence is 12 residues long. Trimming at V came to 4 bases and at J to 9 bases, leaving 5 bases not matched to a gene. Germline CDR1 and CDR2: SGHKS and YYEKEE (reference sequence). The chain's CDR3 is CASSLRTGTQYF. For the CDR3, the DNA is TGTGCCAGCAGCCTTCGGACAGGCACGCAGTATTTT. Based on the CDR3 plus reference TRBV5-5 and TRBJ2-3, the full variable domain is DAGVTQSPTHLIKTRGQQVTLRCSPISGHKSVSWYQQVLGQGPQFIFQYYEKEERGRGNFPDRFSARQFPNYSSELNVNALLLGDSALYLCASSLRTGTQYFGPGTRLTVL.

Comment on this clonotype: Likely a read error: the CDR3 ends without its conserved phenylalanine or tryptophan. The chain carries TRBV4-3 and TRBJ2-1; 7 bases match TRBD2. This CDR3 spans 15 amino acids. Germline V lookup: CDR1 LGHNA, CDR2 YSLEER. J gave up 7 bases and V 0 bases, and 6 bases lay outside the gene matches. CDR3 loop: CASSQESGERNEQFS. The CDR3 DNA follows: TGCGCCAGCAGCCAAGAAAGCGGGGAAAGGAATGAGCAGTTCTCC.

This chain links TRBV12-3 or TRBV12-4 with TRBJ2-7, with TRBD2 identical over 8 bases. The CDR3 has 14 amino acids. The J segment lost 7 bases and the V segment lost 8 bases, leaving 13 bases of the junction unmatched. The CDR3 nucleotides are TGTGCCAGCGGGAAAATAGCGGGGCCACATGAGCAGTACTTC. Translation: CASGKIAGPHEQYF.

This chain uses TRBV12-3 or TRBV12-4 with TRBJ2-2; possibly TRBD1 or TRBD2 for D (6 bases each). This CDR3 has 14 residues. V was pared by 7 bases and J by 3 bases, with 12 bases between. Here the CDR3 DNA reads TGTGCCAGCAAACGGGGGCTCCACACCGGGGAGCTGTTTTTT. Protein sequence: CASKRGLHTGELFF.

The chain uses TRBV4-3 and TRBJ1-6, with D unresolved. The CDR3 is 12 amino acids. V lost 4 bases to trimming and J lost 8 bases, with 6 bases between them. Germline V gene data show CDR1 as LGHNA and CDR2 as YSLEER. The CDR3 is CASSRTDSPLHF. The CDR3 DNA is TGCGCCAGCAGCCGGACCGATTCACCCCTCCACTTT.

The chain has TRBV9 and TRBJ2-5; tentatively, D is TRBD2 (5 bases). The J call is in doubt because the DNA end fits TRBJ2-7 better. The germline gives CDR1 SGDLS, CDR2 YYNGEE. This CDR3 contains 14 residues. CDR3 DNA: TGTGCCAGCAGCGTAGGTCTTAGCGTGGACGAGCAGTACTTC. Translation gives CASSVGLSVDEQYF.

In this sample, this clonotype turned up a few times. This chain uses TRBV6-2 or TRBV6-3 with TRBJ2-3, with D possibly TRBD2 on 5 matching bases. This CDR3 spans 16 amino acids. In germline, CDR1 is MNHEY, CDR2 SVGEGT. V dropped 7 bases and J dropped 3 bases, with 20 bases sitting between them. The CDR3 coding sequence is TGTGCCAGCAAGGCAAGGTCTCGGGATAGGACAGATACGCAGTATTTT. This codes for CASKARSRDRTDTQYF.

The rearrangement links TRBV25-1 to TRBJ2-7; no clear D. The germline V gene encodes CDR1 MGHDK and CDR2 SYGVNS. CDR3 size: 14 residues. Trimming removed 3 bases at V and 3 bases at J, with 12 bases between. CDR3 sequence (DNA): TGTGCCAGCAGTGATCCAGTTCTGGTCTACGAGCAGTACTTC. It translates to CASSDPVLVYEQYF.

Note on this clonotype: One end of the junction does not line up with germline, which may come from a read error. V is TRBV2 and J is TRBJ2-1; D gene ambiguous. Germline V gene sequence: CDR1 SNHLY, CDR2 FYNNEI. The CDR3 is 15 amino acids. The CDR3 is CASSEVRLASNGQFF. The CDR3 coding sequence is TGTGCCAGCAGTGAAGTCAGATTGGCCTCCAATGGGCAGTTCTTC.

The chain joins TRBV15 to TRBJ1-5; 7 positions agree with TRBD1. The CDR3 totals 17 residues. The trim removed 1 base at V and 4 bases at J, leaving 10 bases unmatched. Germline V gene data show CDR1 as LNHNV and CDR2 as YYDKDF (reference sequence). CDR3 nucleotides: TGTGCCACCAGCAGAGGGGCCGGACAGGTGCTTAATCAGCCCCAGCATTTT. Translated, it gives CATSRGAGQVLNQPQHF.